This T cell receptor (beta chain) was documented in a study of T-cell memory formation after mild COVID-19. Libraries for TCRalpha and TCRbeta carried sample barcodes and unique molecular identifiers via 5'RACE. One entry per CDR3 protein, called by TCRdb with MiXCR from the 5' RACE reads. The repertoire has about 340,000 distinct CDR3 sequences, less than 20% of them found once; the top ten carry approximately 20%. Study conclusions and caveats: A second wave expanding day 15 to 37 was CD4+-biased; contracting clones were balanced. Some SARS-CoV-2-responding clones were already detected in memory before infection. Second-wave clones that peaked on day 37 lacked confirmed SARS-CoV-2 specificity.

Germline-derived CDR1 and CDR2 are LGHNA and YSLEER. CDR3 length equals 18 residues. Trimming shortened V by 0 bases and J by 0 bases, and 16 bases separated the two germline ends. This clonotype was found a few times. Its antigen is not known. The TCR comes from a man aged 18 to 30 who had mild COVID-19 (a few samples of this study predate the infection). Cell type and time point are not known. The sample comprised PBMCs or a T cell subset sorted from them (not recorded which). The chain uses TRBV4-3 and TRBJ2-3; D may correspond to TRBD1 or TRBD2 (6 bases each). The CDR3 nucleotides read TGCGCCAGCAGCCAAGATCTGCTTACGGGGGCTAGCACAGATACGCAGTATTTT. Encoded protein: CASSQDLLTGASTDTQYF.